The sequence of this TCR beta chain was determined in a study of neurological immune-mediated disorders. Source material was 2 million unsorted PBMCs, stored at -80 °C in RNAlater. TCRdb fed the 5' RACE reads into MiXCR, producing one record per CDR3 protein. The sample lists fewer than 85,000 distinct CDR3 sequences, roughly 4.5% occurring once. The CDR3 length is 15 residues. Trimming shortened V by 5 bases and J by 0 bases, and 12 bases separated the two germline ends. Looked up from germline, CDR1 is SGHRS and CDR2 is YFSETQ. This clonotype was seen repeatedly, ten times or more. This clonotype was sampled from a woman in her seventies with multiple sclerosis. The chain is built from TRBV5-1 and TRBJ2-1, with unresolved D. Material for sequencing was PBMCs. The CDR3 region is CASSEGPHSYNEQFF. CDR3 sequence (DNA): TGCGCCAGCAGTGAAGGACCCCACTCCTACAATGAGCAGTTCTTC.